There are many counts of the clone carrying this TCR beta chain. The antigen is unknown. The junction had 15 bases not matched to a gene; V was cut back by 3 bases and J by 0 bases. This CDR3 has 19 residues. The data were obtained in a study of T-cell reconstitution after alpha-beta-depleted transplantation in children. Whole-study findings and limits: Several hundred rapidly expanded clones from non-depleted graft cells reportedly supplied alpha-beta T cells about two months post-transplant. T-cell numbers and diversity, one year after transplant, stemmed largely from T cells that were newly produced. Certain patients had high TCRbeta diversity at day 60, and it came from recipient T cells and thymic progenitors that survived.

Unique molecular identifiers were incorporated into the prepared TCRbeta library. TCRdb redid the calling of the PCR reads with MiXCR, one entry per CDR3 protein. The table lists approximately 150,000 distinct CDR3 sequences, about 9% of them singletons. The input for sequencing was PBMCs, mostly from graft donor cells, taken 180 days after TCRalphabeta/CD19-depleted stem cell transplant. The chain joins TRBV12-3 or TRBV12-4 to TRBJ1-1, with 8 bases aligning to TRBD1. The receptor's source is a female patient aged 2-15 years who had a stem cell transplant for congenital amegakaryocytic thrombocytopenia, so the T cells may come from the graft donor. CDR3 loop: CASSFRGPGHRGLNTEAFF. CDR3 coding DNA: TGTGCCAGCAGTTTCAGGGGGCCGGGACACCGAGGGCTGAACACTGAAGCTTTCTTT.